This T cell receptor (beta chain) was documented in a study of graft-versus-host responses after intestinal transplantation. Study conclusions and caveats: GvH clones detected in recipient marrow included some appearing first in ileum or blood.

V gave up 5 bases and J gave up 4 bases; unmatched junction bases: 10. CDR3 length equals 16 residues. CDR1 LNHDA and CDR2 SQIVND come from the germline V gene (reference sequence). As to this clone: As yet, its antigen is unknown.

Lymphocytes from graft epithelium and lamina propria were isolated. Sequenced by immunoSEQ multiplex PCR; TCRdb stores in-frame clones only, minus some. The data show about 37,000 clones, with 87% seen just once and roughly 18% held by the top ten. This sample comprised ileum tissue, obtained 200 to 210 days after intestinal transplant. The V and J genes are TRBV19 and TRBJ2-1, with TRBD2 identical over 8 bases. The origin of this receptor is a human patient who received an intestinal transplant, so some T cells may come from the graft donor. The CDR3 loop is CASSPRAGVIYNEQFF. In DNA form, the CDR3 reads TGTGCCAGTAGTCCACGAGCGGGGGTTATTTACAATGAGCAGTTCTTC.